The next 30 T cell receptor beta chains were all read from a single sample in a study of shared clonotypes between healthy human individuals. Clones were sequenced by immunoSEQ multiplex PCR, and TCRdb holds only the in-frame ones, with some missing. The table shows fewer than 200,000 clones, with approximately 61% occurring only once. Sequencing used memory CD4+ T cells sorted from blood. The subset was: CD45RA-negative fraction. The receptors shown here come from a young man in good health.

The genes are TRBV19 and TRBJ1-2; D is unresolved. V lost 6 bases and J 2 bases, leaving 10 bases between the germline ends. This CDR3 has 13 residues. Germline V gene data show CDR1 as LNHDA and CDR2 as SQIVND (reference sequence). This chain's CDR3 is CASSWRFNYGYTF. The CDR3 coding sequence is TGTGCCAGTAGCTGGCGGTTCAACTATGGCTACACCTTC.

V gene TRBV20-1 combines with J gene TRBJ1-2; D gene unclear. CDR3 size: 11 residues. Germline CDR1 DFQATT, CDR2 SNEGSKA (reference sequence). Trimming removed 6 bases at V and 4 bases at J, with 9 bases between. CDR3 protein: CSASTLYGYTF. The CDR3 DNA is TGCAGTGCCAGCACACTCTATGGCTACACCTTC.

The J gene is TRBJ2-5, the V gene TRBV6-6; D may be TRBD1 or TRBD2 (5 bases each). Trimming removed 6 bases from V and 2 bases from J, with 19 bases in between. Germline V lookup: CDR1 MNHNY, CDR2 SVGAGI (reference sequence). This CDR3 region has 16 residues. In DNA form, the CDR3 reads TGTGCCAGCAGCTCAAGTGGGGGAGCGCTACAAGAGACCCAGTACTTC. Protein product: CASSSSGGALQETQYF.

The chain uses TRBV7-8 and TRBJ2-2; D may correspond to TRBD1 or TRBD2 (5 bases each). Germline V gene sequence: CDR1 SGHVS, CDR2 FQNEAQ. Trimming took off 7 bases at V and 8 bases at J, with 23 bases between the two ends. The CDR3 has 16 residues. The CDR3, as DNA: TGTGCCAGCATCCCTACTGCCGGGACCTCCTGGGGGGAGCTGTTTTTT. It specifies CASIPTAGTSWGELFF.

Remarks on this clone: One end of the junction fails to match germline, which may point to a read error. J is TRBJ2-7 and V is TRBV10-3; TRBD1 matches at 9 bases. The length of the CDR3 is 14 residues. Germline V gene lookup returns CDR1 ENHRY and CDR2 SYGVKD. The CDR3 DNA is TGTGCCATCAGTGAGTCGGCAGGGACAGGGAGCCTCCTCTTC. Translating gives CAISESAGTGSLLF.

The J gene is TRBJ2-7, the V gene TRBV6-5, with 9 bases aligning to TRBD1. Germline V gives CDR1 MNHEY, CDR2 SVGAGI. The V and J ends lost 6 bases and 0 bases, in that order; junction bases with no gene match: 6. This CDR3 has 15 amino acids. The CDR3 sequence: CASSYRGQGSYEQYF. The CDR3 coding sequence is TGTGCCAGCAGCTACAGGGGACAGGGCTCCTACGAGCAGTACTTC.

This chain joins TRBV28 and TRBJ2-7, with a tentative D call TRBD1 (5 bases). V gave up 6 bases and J gave up 10 bases, with 22 bases separating them. Looked up from germline, CDR1 is MDHEN and CDR2 is SYDVKM. This CDR3 comprises 14 residues. In DNA form, the CDR3 reads TGTGCCAGCAGCCTTAGCCGCCCATGGCAGGGACAGTACTTC. It translates to CASSLSRPWQGQYF.

This clone turned up a few times. V gene TRBV15 combines with J gene TRBJ2-2; TRBD2 matches at 12 bases. Germline CDR1 and CDR2: LNHNV and YYDKDF (reference sequence). Unmatched junction bases numbered 3, after V lost 1 base and J lost 0 bases. The CDR3 spans 18 residues. The CDR3 sequence is CATSRVTSGRTNTGELFF. CDR3 nucleotides: TGTGCCACCAGCAGAGTAACTAGCGGGAGGACGAACACCGGGGAGCTGTTTTTT.

J is TRBJ1-3 and V is TRBV7-9; TRBD1 is a possible D gene (5 bases). Between the trimmed V and J ends, which lost 6 bases and 0 bases, there was a span of 12 bases. Looked up from germline, CDR1 is SEHNR and CDR2 is FQNEAQ (reference sequence). The CDR3 contains 15 residues. Here the CDR3 DNA reads TGTGCCAGCAGACGGGACCACAGCTCTGGAAACACCATATATTTT. Translation gives CASRRDHSSGNTIYF.

This chain links TRBV2 with TRBJ2-7; no reliable D call. CDR1 is SNHLY, CDR2 FYNNEI, per germline. The CDR3 has 11 residues. V lost 9 bases, J lost 2 bases, and 8 bases lay in between. CDR3 nucleotide sequence: TGTGCCAGAGGTTCCACCTACGAGCAGTACTTC. Amino acids: CARGSTYEQYF.

The chain uses TRBV11-2 and TRBJ2-5; D is possibly TRBD1 (5 bases). The length of the CDR3 is 12 residues. Germline loops: CDR1 SGHAT, CDR2 FQNNGV. With 5 bases removed from V and 5 bases from J, the gap between germline ends came to 9 bases. The CDR3 DNA follows: TGTGCCAGCAGCATAAACAGGGAGACCCAGTACTTC. Translating gives CASSINRETQYF.

The chain uses TRBV29-1 and TRBJ1-4, with no clear D. V was trimmed by 5 bases and J by 0 bases, leaving 13 bases between them. CDR1 SQVTM and CDR2 ANQGSEA come from the germline V gene. This CDR3 has 15 residues. CDR3 sequence reads: CSVRRQSATNEKLFF. DNA of the CDR3: TGCAGCGTTCGTCGGCAGTCAGCAACTAATGAAAAACTGTTTTTT.

The V and J genes are TRBV7-8 and TRBJ2-5; 7 bases fit TRBD1. CDR1 SGHVS and CDR2 FQNEAQ come from the germline V gene. The CDR3 totals 13 residues. The V gene end was trimmed by 5 bases and the J gene end by 6 bases; junction bases not matched to a gene: 6. Here the CDR3 reads CASSGQGVQTQYF. The DNA of the CDR3 is TGTGCCAGCAGCGGCCAGGGGGTTCAGACCCAGTACTTC.

Ten or more counts support this clone. The chain uses TRBV5-6 and TRBJ2-5; weak D call: TRBD1 (5 bases). V was trimmed by 1 base and J by 5 bases, leaving 12 bases between them. Looked up from germline, CDR1 is SGHDT and CDR2 is YYEEEE. The CDR3 is 14 residues long. CDR3 protein: CASSLYGQGETQYF. The CDR3 DNA sequence: TGTGCCAGCAGCTTGTATGGTCAGGGTGAGACCCAGTACTTC.

This clone turned up a few times. The rearrangement joins TRBV2 to TRBJ2-3, with D unresolved. The CDR3 contains 14 residues. The V and J ends lost 7 bases and 0 bases respectively, with 11 bases between them. Per the germline V gene, CDR1 is SNHLY and CDR2 is FYNNEI. The CDR3 sequence is CASKGRTSTDTQYF. CDR3 coding DNA: TGTGCCAGCAAGGGCAGAACTAGCACAGATACGCAGTATTTT.

This clone has more than one count but fewer than ten. V and J are TRBV11-2 and TRBJ1-3, with D unclear. V was trimmed by 2 bases and J by 1 base, leaving 0 bases between them. Germline lookup yields CDR1 SGHAT and CDR2 FQNNGV. There are 12 residues in the CDR3. CDR3 coding DNA: TGTGCCAGCAGCTTATCTGGAAACACCATATATTTT. Protein product: CASSLSGNTIYF.

The V gene is TRBV7-9, the J gene TRBJ2-1; D remains unclear. The CDR3 consists of 12 residues. V lost 1 base to trimming and J lost 7 bases, with 5 bases between them. Germline CDR1 is SEHNR and CDR2 is FQNEAQ (reference sequence). CDR3 sequence: CASSLEGNEQFF. The CDR3 coding sequence is TGTGCCAGCAGCTTAGAGGGAAATGAGCAGTTCTTC.

This clone showed up just once. This chain uses TRBV7-9 with TRBJ1-2, with 7 nucleotides matching TRBD1. Germline V gene sequence: CDR1 SEHNR, CDR2 FQNEAQ (reference sequence). CDR3 size: 15 residues. The V gene end was trimmed by 6 bases and the J gene end by 3 bases; junction bases not matched to a gene: 10. Here the CDR3 reads CASSSRDSLDYGYTF. As DNA, the CDR3 is TGTGCCAGCAGTTCTAGGGACAGCCTCGACTATGGCTACACCTTC.

The chain has TRBV15 and TRBJ2-5; D gene unclear. CDR1 is LNHNV and CDR2 is YYDKDF in the germline V gene (reference sequence). V lost 2 bases and J lost 1, with 11 bases in between. The length of the CDR3 is 15 residues. CDR3 nucleotides: TGTGCCACCAGCAGACCCCCCGGGTCCCAAGAGACCCAGTACTTC. Its protein product is CATSRPPGSQETQYF.

This clone has at least ten counts. The V and J genes are TRBV11-2 and TRBJ2-5; perhaps D is TRBD1 or TRBD2 (7 bases each). Germline values: CDR1 SGHAT, CDR2 FQNNGV. The CDR3 sequence is 15 residues long. Trimming took off 3 bases at V and 5 bases at J, with 16 bases between the two ends. This chain's CDR3 is CASSLGGGVSETQYF. CDR3 DNA: TGTGCCAGCAGCTTGGGAGGGGGCGTATCGGAGACCCAGTACTTC.

This chain links TRBV7-6 with TRBJ2-5; D is undetermined. The ends were cut back, 3 bases at V and 5 bases at J, with 13 bases in the middle. This CDR3 has 14 amino acids. Germline assignment: CDR1 SGHVS and CDR2 FNYEAQ. The CDR3 here is CASSLIVGEETQYF. CDR3 nucleotide sequence: TGTGCCAGCAGCTTGATCGTGGGTGAGGAGACCCAGTACTTC.

The chain combines TRBV20-1 with TRBJ1-1; TRBD1 is a possible D gene (5 bases). Trimming pared 7 bases from V and 12 bases from J, leaving 18 bases between. The CDR3 consists of 11 residues. The germline CDR1 and CDR2 sequences are DFQATT and SNEGSKA (reference sequence). CDR3 coding DNA: TGCAGTGTCCCGGACAACCTCAGGACTTTCTTT. Amino acid sequence: CSVPDNLRTFF.

In this sample, this clone turned up a few times. The J gene is TRBJ2-5, the V gene TRBV5-4, with D possibly TRBD2 on 6 matching bases. Trimming left V 0 bases short and J 2 bases short, with 17 bases between. The CDR3 consists of 17 residues. Germline assignment: CDR1 SGHNT and CDR2 YYREEE (reference sequence). CDR3 sequence (DNA): TGTGCCAGCAGCTTGGTAGGCCGGGGACTTAGACAAGAGACCCAGTACTTC. It translates to CASSLVGRGLRQETQYF.

V usage is TRBV29-1 and J usage is TRBJ2-7; D is perhaps TRBD1 or TRBD2 (5 bases each). This CDR3 spans 11 amino acids. Trimming cost V 6 bases and J 0 bases, with 6 bases left between them. Germline assignment: CDR1 SQVTM and CDR2 ANQGSEA. The chain's CDR3 is CSVGTSYEQYF. CDR3 DNA: TGCAGCGTCGGGACCTCCTACGAGCAGTACTTC.

The chain employs TRBV5-8 and TRBJ2-5, with 9 bases identical to TRBD2. V shed 4 bases and J 4 bases; nucleotides not matched to a gene: 14. The CDR3 totals 17 residues. Germline values: CDR1 SGHTS, CDR2 YDEGEE. This CDR3 reads CASSPGIAGVRGETQYF. CDR3 sequence (DNA): TGTGCCAGCAGCCCTGGAATAGCGGGAGTTAGGGGAGAGACCCAGTACTTC.

The chain has TRBV29-1 and TRBJ1-2; the match to TRBD1 covers 8 bases. Germline CDR1 reads SQVTM; CDR2 reads ANQGSEA. The V gene end was trimmed by 5 bases and the J gene end by 2 bases; junction bases not matched to a gene: 1. CDR3 size: 12 residues. DNA of the CDR3: TGCAGCGTTCGGACAGGGAACTATGGCTACACCTTC. Amino acid sequence: CSVRTGNYGYTF.

In this sample, this clone turned up a few times. The chain links TRBV19 to TRBJ2-1; weak D call: TRBD1 (5 bases). CDR1 and CDR2 from the germline V gene are LNHDA and SQIVND (reference sequence). Deletions cut 1 base from V and 7 bases from J, with 5 bases between. CDR3 length equals 12 residues. The CDR3 loop reads CASSIAGNEQFF. CDR3 nucleotides: TGTGCCAGTAGTATAGCAGGGAATGAGCAGTTCTTC.

The rearrangement links TRBV5-1 to TRBJ2-7; unclear D gene. This CDR3 region has 13 residues. Trimming cost V 1 base and J 1 base, with 6 bases left between them. Germline CDR1 and CDR2: SGHRS and YFSETQ. CDR3 protein: CASSLYGSYEQYF. For the CDR3, the DNA is TGCGCCAGCAGCTTGTACGGTTCCTACGAGCAGTACTTC.

CDR3: CASSLSRLAGGRVEQYF. CDR3 nucleotide sequence: TGTGCCAGCAGTTTATCCCGACTAGCGGGAGGTCGAGTCGAGCAGTACTTC. V is TRBV27 and J is TRBJ2-7, with 13 positions matching TRBD2. The junction had 8 bases not matched to a gene; V was cut back by 0 bases and J by 6 bases. There are 17 residues in the CDR3. Germline assignment: CDR1 MNHEY and CDR2 SMNVEV (reference sequence).

The rearrangement joins TRBV9 to TRBJ2-3, with 8 bases lining up with TRBD1. Germline CDR1 reads SGDLS; CDR2 reads YYNGEE. V shed 4 bases, J shed 6 bases, and the junction held 7 bases outside the gene matches. The CDR3 is 14 residues long. CDR3 DNA: TGTGCCAGCAGCTCTAGGACAGGGACGGATACGCAGTATTTT. It translates to CASSSRTGTDTQYF.